Presented here are 30 T cell receptor beta chains from one specimen sequenced in a study of PD-1 blockade in classical Hodgkin lymphoma. Autologous stem cell transplantation was followed by relapse in every patient, and brentuximab vedotin exposure varied. Assay: immunoSEQ multiplex PCR; the TCRdb copy retains only in-frame clones and omits some. The sample includes roughly 14,000 clones, approximately 58% seen only once; the top ten take about 10%. Sequencing was performed on peripheral blood mononuclear cells (PBMCs), taken at baseline. The receptors originated from a human donor with classical Hodgkin lymphoma.

The CDR3 nucleotides read TGTGCCTGGTCGCGGGTCTCTGGGGCCAACGTCCTGACTTTC. As protein: CAWSRVSGANVLTF. The chain employs TRBV30 and TRBJ2-6; tentatively, D is TRBD2 (5 bases). The CDR3 totals 14 residues. The V gene lost 5 bases and the J gene lost 0 bases, with 8 bases spanning the gap. Germline V lookup: CDR1 GTSNPN, CDR2 SVGIG (reference sequence).

The CDR3 loop reads CASTPWGREGGTGELFF. The CDR3 DNA reads TGTGCCAGTACCCCGTGGGGGAGGGAGGGGGGCACCGGGGAGCTGTTTTTT. V usage is TRBV19 and J usage is TRBJ2-2; maybe TRBD2 (7 bases). With 7 bases removed from V and 4 bases from J, the gap between germline ends came to 22 bases. The V gene's germline CDR1 is LNHDA and CDR2 SQIVND (reference sequence). The CDR3 has 17 residues.

The rearrangement joins TRBV28 to TRBJ1-2; D possibly corresponds to TRBD1 (6 bases). V lost 3 bases and J 3 bases, leaving 14 bases between the germline ends. This CDR3 contains 15 residues. Per the germline V gene, CDR1 is MDHEN and CDR2 is SYDVKM. As DNA, the CDR3 is TGTGCCAGCAGTTTCCCAGGGGTGGGTGACTATGGCTACACCTTC. It codes for CASSFPGVGDYGYTF.

This chain links TRBV5-4 with TRBJ1-6; the D gene is possibly TRBD1 (5 bases). Germline values: CDR1 SGHNT, CDR2 YYREEE (reference sequence). The CDR3 is made up of 17 amino acids. V gave up 0 bases and J gave up 7 bases, with 17 bases separating them. CDR3 sequence (DNA): TGTGCCAGCAGCTTGGCCTCAAGGGGTTGGAACAATTCACCCCTCCACTTT. It encodes CASSLASRGWNNSPLHF.

The chain joins TRBV5-1 to TRBJ2-3; 8 bases are a match to TRBD1. CDR1 is SGHRS, CDR2 YFSETQ, per germline. V was pared by 3 bases and J by 2 bases, with 5 bases of the junction left unmatched. This CDR3 is built from 15 residues. DNA for the CDR3: TGCGCCAGCAGCTCCGGACAGGGTTACACAGATACGCAGTATTTT. Translation gives CASSSGQGYTDTQYF.

The chain combines TRBV4-1 with TRBJ2-3; D ambiguous. The V gene's germline CDR1 is MGHRA and CDR2 YSYEKL. The ends were cut back, 0 bases at V and 5 bases at J, with 9 bases in the middle. This CDR3 has 14 residues. CDR3 in DNA: TGCGCCAGCAGCCAAGATCGAGAGGTAGATACGCAGTATTTT. As protein: CASSQDREVDTQYF.

This chain joins TRBV27 and TRBJ2-7, with D hard to call. Per germline, CDR1 MNHEY and CDR2 SMNVEV (reference sequence). The CDR3 is 15 residues long. The V end was cut by 8 bases, the J end by 0 bases, with 17 bases between. The CDR3 region has the DNA TGTGCCAGCTTCCTTACCGGGCCTAACTCCTACGAGCAGTACTTC. Translation: CASFLTGPNSYEQYF.

The genes are TRBV30 and TRBJ2-1, with 7 bases aligning to TRBD2. CDR3 length equals 13 residues. The germline V gene encodes CDR1 GTSNPN and CDR2 SVGIG (reference sequence). V was clipped by 5 bases and J by 10 bases; unmatched bases: 11. CDR3 residues: CAWGRGVEEEQFF. Written as DNA, the CDR3 is TGTGCCTGGGGTCGGGGGGTTGAAGAAGAGCAGTTCTTC.

The chain joins TRBV11-2 to TRBJ1-2; D unclear. Per germline, CDR1 SGHAT and CDR2 FQNNGV. CDR3 length: 14 amino acids. V was cut by 0 bases and J by 9 bases, with 14 bases left in between. In DNA, the CDR3 is TGTGCCAGCAGCTTAGACACCTCCCTCAGAAGCTACACCTTC. This gives the protein CASSLDTSLRSYTF.

The V call is TRBV11-3, the J call TRBJ2-1; 7 bases are a match to TRBD2. CDR1 SGHNT and CDR2 YENEEA come from the germline V gene. J lost 4 bases, V lost 5 bases, and 8 bases had no gene match. CDR3 size: 15 residues. CDR3 in DNA: TGTGCCAGCAGCCCCGGGGTGGGGGGGTACAATGAGCAGTTCTTC. Amino acid sequence: CASSPGVGGYNEQFF.

This clone appeared a few times. The V gene is TRBV19, the J gene TRBJ2-5, with a tentative D call TRBD1 (5 bases). CDR3 length equals 14 residues. V was trimmed by 6 bases and J by 7 bases, leaving 18 bases between them. CDR1 and CDR2 (germline): LNHDA, SQIVND (reference sequence). The CDR3 bases are TGTGCCAGTAGCCTTGCGGCAGGGTTTCGGACCCAGTACTTC. It is translated as CASSLAAGFRTQYF.

The chain couples TRBV5-1 to TRBJ1-6, with D unclear. The V and J ends lost 0 bases and 5 bases respectively, with 6 bases between them. From germline, CDR1 is SGHRS and CDR2 YFSETQ. CDR3 length equals 14 residues. The CDR3, as DNA: TGCGCCAGCAGCTTGGGGGCCCATAATTCACCCCTCCACTTT. This gives the protein CASSLGAHNSPLHF. The whole variable domain, filled in from reference TRBV5-1 and TRBJ1-6, reads KAGVTQTPRYLIKTRGQQVTLSCSPISGHRSVSWYQQTPGQGLQFLFEYFSETQRNKGNFPGRFSGRQFSNSRSEMNVSTLELGDSALYLCASSLGAHNSPLHFGNGTRLTVT.

This chain joins TRBV18 and TRBJ2-7; no definite D call. The germline V and J ends were trimmed by 6 bases and 0 bases, with 18 bases remaining between them. The germline gives CDR1 KGHSH, CDR2 LQKENI. There are 16 residues in the CDR3. The chain's CDR3 is CASSPPSLFHSYEQYF. DNA of the CDR3: TGTGCCAGCTCCCCCCCGAGCCTTTTCCACTCCTACGAGCAGTACTTC.

This clone turned up a few times. V usage is TRBV6-5 and J usage is TRBJ1-1, with D perhaps TRBD1 (5 bases). Looked up from germline, CDR1 is MNHEY and CDR2 is SVGAGI. V was pared by 6 bases and J by 2 bases, with 10 bases between. This CDR3 comprises 13 residues. CDR3 sequence reads: CASRWGHNTEAFF. CDR3 coding DNA: TGTGCCAGCAGATGGGGCCACAACACTGAAGCTTTCTTT.

In this sample, this clone turned up a few times. The chain joins TRBV5-1 to TRBJ2-2, with 8 bases matching TRBD1. The CDR3 covers 15 residues. The germline V gene encodes CDR1 SGHRS and CDR2 YFSETQ. V shed 4 bases and J 7 bases; nucleotides not matched to a gene: 9. The chain's CDR3 is CASSQRGQEIGELFF. The DNA for the CDR3 is TGCGCCAGCAGCCAACGGGGACAGGAAATCGGGGAGCTGTTTTTT.

The chain carries TRBV18 and TRBJ2-5; 10 bases are a match to TRBD1. This CDR3 has 16 amino acids. J was trimmed by 4 bases and V by 0 bases; bases with no gene match: 5. Germline assignment: CDR1 KGHSH and CDR2 LQKENI. The CDR3 coding sequence is TGTGCCAGCTCACCACCGTCCAGGGACAGGGGAGAGACCCAGTACTTC. It yields the protein CASSPPSRDRGETQYF.

The chain couples TRBV28 to TRBJ2-3; D gene ambiguous. CDR1 and CDR2 from the germline V gene are MDHEN and SYDVKM. V lost 5 bases, J lost 5 bases, and 14 bases lay in between. The CDR3 contains 14 residues. CDR3: CASSRVEDVDTQYF. In nucleotides, the CDR3 is TGTGCCAGCAGTCGGGTAGAGGATGTAGATACGCAGTATTTT.

V gene TRBV7-2 combines with J gene TRBJ2-1; 11 nucleotides agree with TRBD2. The germline V gene encodes CDR1 SGHTA and CDR2 FQGNSA. V lost 5 bases and J lost 3; bases outside the gene matches: 3. This CDR3 spans 15 amino acids. The chain's CDR3 is CASSQTSGNYNEQFF. The CDR3 DNA reads TGTGCCAGCAGCCAGACTAGCGGGAACTACAATGAGCAGTTCTTC.

This clone is a singleton in its sample. The chain is built from TRBV5-5 and TRBJ1-1; 7 positions match TRBD1. The CDR3 is 15 amino acids. The germline CDR1 and CDR2 sequences are SGHKS and YYEKEE (reference sequence). Trimming at V came to 2 bases and at J to 1 base, leaving 5 bases not matched to a gene. As DNA, the CDR3 is TGTGCCAGCAGCTTCACAGGGGTAGCGAACACTGAAGCTTTCTTT. It encodes CASSFTGVANTEAFF.

The gene calls are TRBV7-2 and TRBJ1-1, with D possibly TRBD1 on 5 matching bases. This CDR3 comprises 15 residues. CDR1 and CDR2 (germline): SGHTA, FQGNSA. V lost 1 base and J lost 3, with 12 bases in between. The CDR3 nucleotides read TGTGCCAGCAGCTTAGAGGCCACAGGTTACACTGAAGCTTTCTTT. Protein: CASSLEATGYTEAFF.

The chain links TRBV4-1 to TRBJ2-1, with 7 bases aligning to TRBD2. V dropped 4 bases and J dropped 0; count of bases not matched to a gene: 3. CDR1 MGHRA and CDR2 YSYEKL come from the germline V gene. The CDR3 contains 15 residues. Here the CDR3 reads CASSRTRSSYNEQFF. The CDR3 bases are TGCGCCAGCAGCCGGACTAGGAGCTCCTACAATGAGCAGTTCTTC.

The J gene is TRBJ1-3, the V gene TRBV18; TRBD1 aligns across 7 bases. Germline CDR1 is KGHSH and CDR2 is LQKENI. Unmatched junction bases numbered 7, after V lost 2 bases and J lost 0 bases. The CDR3 spans 17 residues. CDR3 protein: CASSPSRGSFSGNTIYF. CDR3 bases: TGTGCCAGCTCACCAAGCAGGGGGAGTTTCTCTGGAAACACCATATATTTT.

The CDR3 coding sequence is TGTGCCAGCAGCTTGGGACAGGCCTCTGGCTACACCTTC. Residues: CASSLGQASGYTF. The chain carries TRBV5-8 and TRBJ1-2; a possible D gene is TRBD1 (6 bases). The germline V gene has CDR1 SGHTS and CDR2 YDEGEE. This CDR3 spans 13 amino acids. V was clipped by 0 bases and J by 7 bases, with 10 bases between them.

The chain couples TRBV27 to TRBJ2-5; the D call may be TRBD1 or TRBD2 (6 bases each). Germline values: CDR1 MNHEY, CDR2 SMNVEV (reference sequence). The CDR3 is made up of 15 amino acids. V lost 6 bases to trimming and J lost 7 bases, with 21 bases between them. In DNA form, the CDR3 reads TGTGCCAGCAGCTATCATAGCGGAGGAGGGGGGACCCAGTACTTC. The encoded protein is CASSYHSGGGGTQYF.

The chain joins TRBV9 to TRBJ1-2, with TRBD1 as a possible D gene (6 bases). Per germline, CDR1 SGDLS and CDR2 YYNGEE. CDR3 size: 16 residues. V was cut by 4 bases and J by 4 bases, with 20 bases left in between. Here the CDR3 reads CASSLSPGQWGYGYTF. CDR3 coding DNA: TGTGCCAGCAGCCTATCCCCGGGACAATGGGGCTATGGCTACACCTTC.

The CDR3 is CASSPGGGNQPQHF. CDR3 in DNA: TGTGCCAGCAGCCCGGGCGGGGGCAATCAGCCCCAGCATTTT. V is TRBV21-1 and J is TRBJ1-5. TRBV21-1 is a listed pseudogene. The CDR3 spans 14 residues.

The CDR3: CARVTGGHEQYF. The DNA for the CDR3 is TGCGCCAGGGTGACAGGGGGACACGAGCAGTACTTC. The chain couples TRBV5-1 to TRBJ2-7; 9 bases map to TRBD1. Losses at the gene ends were 8 bases for V and 5 bases for J; bases not matched to a gene: 5. This CDR3 contains 12 residues. Germline V gene sequence: CDR1 SGHRS, CDR2 YFSETQ.

As concerns this clone: At one of its ends the junction is not consistent with the germline gene, which may arise from a read error. The chain carries TRBV29-1 and TRBJ2-1; D gene unclear. Germline V gene data show CDR1 as SQVTM and CDR2 as ANQGSEA. The CDR3 loop spans 14 amino acids. CDR3 sequence reads: CSAEGIRGVTEQFF. CDR3 bases: TGCAGCGCTGAAGGGATTCGAGGAGTTACTGAGCAGTTCTTC.

The chain uses TRBV6-1 and TRBJ1-1; D ambiguous. CDR1 MNHNS and CDR2 SASEGT come from the germline V gene. V lost 4 bases and J lost 2, with 5 bases in between. CDR3 length equals 12 residues. CDR3 nucleotides: TGTGCCAGCAGTGTCGGTAACACTGAAGCTTTCTTT. Its translation: CASSVGNTEAFF.

The chain combines TRBV10-3 with TRBJ1-6, with D possibly TRBD1 on 6 matching bases. The V end was cut by 2 bases, the J end by 2 bases, with 10 bases between. The CDR3 loop spans 16 amino acids. Germline CDR1 and CDR2: ENHRY and SYGVKD. CDR3: CAISERGATYNSPLHF. CDR3 DNA sequence: TGTGCCATCAGTGAGCGGGGGGCGACCTATAATTCACCCCTCCACTTT.